This T cell receptor (beta chain) stems from a study of blood T cell repertoires in COVID-19. Background on the study: Sample material is recorded as cDNA or gDNA derived from T cells, B-cell-depleted T cells, or PBMCs.

In germline, CDR1 is SGHTA, CDR2 FQGNSA. The CDR3 is 15 amino acids. Original processing notes: Reference gene primer amplification in the assay estimated nucleated cell counts. Clones were read by immunoSEQ multiplex PCR, and TCRdb kept only the in-frame ones, dropping some. For V, J and clone size, that table is used; D and trimming come from the DNA. The sample consists of tens of thousands of clones, about 82% of them appearing once. Of note for this clone: At one end, the junction sequence differs from germline, possibly due to a read error.

The sequencing input was peripheral blood. The clonotype was recovered from a man in his fifties with acute or convalescent COVID-19. V usage is TRBV7-2 and J usage is TRBJ2-7, with 8 bases lining up with TRBD1. CDR3 sequence reads: CASGFTGTGDYEQYF. CDR3 nucleotides: TGTGCCAGCGGCTTTACCGGGACAGGAGACTACGAGCAGTACTTC.